This T cell receptor beta chain was sequenced in a study of human T cells and chemical hapten exposure. Notes on the study in general: Patch test score tracked positively with PT1 expanded TCR counts.

This clonotype was detected only a few times. The antigen remains unidentified. V lost 10 bases and J lost 10, with 14 bases in between. CDR1 is MNHEY, CDR2 SVGAGI, per germline. The CDR3 is 12 amino acids. The time point was: pre-sensitization, week 0. Treatment indicated: therapeutic diphenylcyclopropenone sensitization with weekly scalp DPC. TCRdb passed the RACE reads through MiXCR, listing each CDR3 protein once. The sample includes under 400,000 distinct CDR3 sequences, approximately 5% of them seen just once. The chain couples TRBV6-5 to TRBJ1-6; tentative D call: TRBD1 (5 bases). Sequenced here: whole blood, sampled in connection with sensitization to the hapten diphenylcyclopropenone (DPC). The source of this sequence is a woman in her 50s with alopecia areata. Some clones in this sample may be carry-over from other donors' samples. As DNA, the CDR3 is TGTGCCACCAGGGCTACGGGGTCACCCCTCCACTTT. As protein: CATRATGSPLHF.